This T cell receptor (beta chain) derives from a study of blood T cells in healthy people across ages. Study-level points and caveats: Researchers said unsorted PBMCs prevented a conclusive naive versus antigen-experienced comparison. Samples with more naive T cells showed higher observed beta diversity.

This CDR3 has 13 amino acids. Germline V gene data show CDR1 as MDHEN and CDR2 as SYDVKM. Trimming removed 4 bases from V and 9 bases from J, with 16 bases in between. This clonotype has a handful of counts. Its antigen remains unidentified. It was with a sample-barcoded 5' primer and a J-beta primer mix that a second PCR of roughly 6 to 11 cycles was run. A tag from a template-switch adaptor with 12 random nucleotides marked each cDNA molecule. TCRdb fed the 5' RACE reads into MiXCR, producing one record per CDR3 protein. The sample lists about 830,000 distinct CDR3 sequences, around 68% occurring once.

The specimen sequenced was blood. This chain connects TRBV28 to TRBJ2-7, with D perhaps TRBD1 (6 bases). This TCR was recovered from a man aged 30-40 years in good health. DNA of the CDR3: TGTGCCAGCAGTTCCGGGACAAAGTGGGCGCAGTACTTC. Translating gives CASSSGTKWAQYF. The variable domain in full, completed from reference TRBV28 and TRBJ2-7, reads DVKVTQSSRYLVKRTGEKVFLECVQDMDHENMFWYRQDPGLGLRLIYFSYDVKMKEKGDIPEGYSVSREKKERFSLILESASTNQTSMYLCASSSGTKWAQYFGPGTRLTVT.